This TCR beta chain was sequenced during a study of T cell repertoires in cytomegalovirus infection. Overall study: HLA-B-restricted CMV epitopes that are well studied, plus recently identified HLA-C-restricted ones, were used by the study. Both a matching HLA type and CMV infection were indicated by public TCR beta signatures. Study-level points and caveats: HLA-C-restricted TCR beta clonotypes specific for CMV led the ex vivo response. There were carriers of CMV plus the relevant HLA, and cumulative public TCR beta family frequency identified them.

MiXCR, run by TCRdb on the reads, gives a single entry per CDR3 protein. The table has 250,000 to 400,000 distinct CDR3 sequences, roughly 25% seen once. Notes on this clonotype: Its cognate antigen is unknown.

V lost 2 bases, J lost 5 bases, and 7 bases stayed unmatched. The CDR3 loop spans 15 amino acids. The germline CDR1 and CDR2 sequences are LNHDA and SQIVND (reference sequence). The sequences come from cultured PBMCs, collected from culture after CMV antigen stimulation. The sequence came from a human donor in good health (CMV status not recorded). Some clones in this sample may be carry-over from other donors' samples. The chain couples TRBV19 to TRBJ1-1, with TRBD1 identical over 8 bases. This CDR3 reads CASSIRAGGRTEAFF. The DNA of the CDR3 is TGTGCCAGTAGTATACGGGCAGGGGGCAGGACTGAAGCTTTCTTT.